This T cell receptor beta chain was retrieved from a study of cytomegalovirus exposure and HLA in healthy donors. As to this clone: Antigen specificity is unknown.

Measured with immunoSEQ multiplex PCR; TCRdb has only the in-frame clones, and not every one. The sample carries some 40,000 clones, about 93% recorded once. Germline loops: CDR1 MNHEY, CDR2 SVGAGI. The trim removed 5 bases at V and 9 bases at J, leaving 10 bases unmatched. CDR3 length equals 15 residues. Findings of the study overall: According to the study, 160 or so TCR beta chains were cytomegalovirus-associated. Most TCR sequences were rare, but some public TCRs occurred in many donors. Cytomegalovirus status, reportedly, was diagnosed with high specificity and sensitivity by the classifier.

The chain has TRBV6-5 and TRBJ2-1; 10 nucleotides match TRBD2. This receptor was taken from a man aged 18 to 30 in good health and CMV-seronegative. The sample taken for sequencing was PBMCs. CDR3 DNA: TGTGCCAGCAGTGGAAAAAGCGGGAGGGCCCTTGAGCAGTTCTTC. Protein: CASSGKSGRALEQFF.